One and the same sample provided the 15 T cell receptor beta chains below, sequenced in a study of CD8+CD57+ T cells in acquired aplastic anemia. Genomic DNA acted as the template from which TCR beta VDJ combination and CDR3 sequence profiling were carried out. TCRdb reprocessed the reads with MiXCR, giving one entry per CDR3 protein. The table records roughly 40,000 distinct CDR3 sequences, 65% to 70% of them present only once. The sequencing input was sorted CD4+, CD8+, or CD8+CD57+ T cells (not recorded which) from PBMCs. Receptor source: a human donor in good health, serving as a control.

A note on this clonotype: The junction departs from germline at one end; a sequencing error may be responsible. The CDR3 region is CASSVAWTADYEQYF. The CDR3 DNA reads TGTGCCAGCAGCGTAGCATGGACAGCAGACTACGAGCAGTACTTC. This chain links TRBV7-8 with TRBJ2-7, with TRBD1 as a possible D gene (6 bases). Germline V gene lookup returns CDR1 SGHVS and CDR2 FQNEAQ. CDR3 length equals 15 residues.

This clonotype was seen a single time. The chain couples TRBV11-2 to TRBJ1-6; D is perhaps TRBD1 (5 bases). Deletions cut 5 bases from V and 8 bases from J, with 19 bases between. The CDR3 loop spans 16 amino acids. From germline, CDR1 is SGHAT and CDR2 FQNNGV. This chain's CDR3 is CASSPQYGDHDSPLHF. CDR3 bases: TGTGCCAGCAGCCCCCAGTACGGGGACCATGATTCACCCCTCCACTTT.

This clonotype was observed once. The chain links TRBV25-1 to TRBJ1-1, with D unresolved. Germline-derived CDR1 and CDR2 are MGHDK and SYGVNS. The V end was cut by 2 bases, the J end by 4 bases, with 14 bases between. This CDR3 region has 15 residues. CDR3 protein: CASSEDNRKSTEAFF. DNA of the CDR3: TGTGCCAGCAGTGAAGATAACAGAAAGAGCACTGAAGCTTTCTTT.

CDR3 sequence: CAINPETGEMTGELFF. DNA for the CDR3: TGTGCCATCAACCCCGAGACAGGGGAAATGACCGGGGAGCTGTTTTTT. The chain couples TRBV12-3 or TRBV12-4 to TRBJ2-2; 8 nucleotides match TRBD1. This CDR3 has 16 residues. V shed 10 bases, J shed 5 bases, and the junction held 15 bases outside the gene matches.

This chain joins TRBV20-1 and TRBJ2-3, with TRBD2 matching 7 bases. The germline CDR1 and CDR2 sequences are DFQATT and SNEGSKA (reference sequence). V was pared by 0 bases and J by 1 base, with 7 bases of the junction left unmatched. The CDR3 has 16 residues. The CDR3 coding sequence is TGCAGTGCTAGAGATGGGGGAGCGGGGCGCACAGATACGCAGTATTTT. This gives the protein CSARDGGAGRTDTQYF.

As to this clonotype: At one end the junction does not follow the germline gene, possibly because of a read error. V usage is TRBV4-1 and J usage is TRBJ1-1; 7 nucleotides agree with TRBD1. This CDR3 is built from 16 residues. Germline V gives CDR1 MGHRA, CDR2 YSYEKL. The CDR3 DNA sequence: TGCGCCAGCAGTCTCCCGTGGCGACAGGGCGCATCTGAAGCTCTCTTT. Protein: CASSLPWRQGASEALF.

V usage is TRBV15 and J usage is TRBJ2-5; D may be TRBD2 (5 bases). Germline V lookup: CDR1 LNHNV, CDR2 YYDKDF (reference sequence). V was trimmed by 3 bases and J by 3 bases, leaving 5 bases between them. This CDR3 region has 12 residues. CDR3 loop: CATSSGEETQYF. DNA of the CDR3: TGTGCCACCAGCAGCGGGGAAGAGACCCAGTACTTC.

The V call is TRBV10-2, the J call TRBJ2-3, with D unresolved. The CDR3 contains 13 residues. The germline V and J ends were trimmed by 3 bases and 3 bases, with 7 bases remaining between them. Germline V lookup: CDR1 WSHSY, CDR2 SAAADI. The CDR3 sequence is CASSDTATDTQYF. The CDR3 region has the DNA TGCGCCAGCAGTGACACAGCAACAGATACGCAGTATTTT.

This clonotype was seen repeatedly, ten times or more. The rearrangement uses TRBV25-1 and TRBJ2-5; 11 nucleotides line up with TRBD1. Per the germline V gene, CDR1 is MGHDK and CDR2 is SYGVNS. This CDR3 comprises 14 residues. Germline trimming cut 10 bases from V and 4 bases from J; bases unmatched to any gene: 8. Here the CDR3 DNA reads TGTGCCACCCTGGACAGGGGGCGAGGAGAGACCCAGTACTTC. Its protein is CATLDRGRGETQYF.

The chain couples TRBV29-1 to TRBJ2-1; no clear D gene. The CDR3 covers 12 residues. The V gene's germline CDR1 is SQVTM and CDR2 ANQGSEA. The germline V and J ends were trimmed by 4 bases and 6 bases, with 10 bases remaining between them. Here the CDR3 DNA reads TGCAGCGTTGGTCGCCAGCCCAATGAGCAGTTCTTC. It translates to CSVGRQPNEQFF.

V gene TRBV7-6 combines with J gene TRBJ1-1; no reliable D call. With 8 bases removed from V and 1 base from J, the gap between germline ends came to 11 bases. The CDR3 has 13 residues. Per germline, CDR1 SGHVS and CDR2 FNYEAQ. The CDR3 protein is CASGLGANTEAFF. In nucleotides, the CDR3 is TGTGCCAGCGGTTTGGGCGCGAACACTGAAGCTTTCTTT.

The rearrangement joins TRBV24-1 to TRBJ2-1, with 8 bases lining up with TRBD1. Trimming removed 3 bases from V and 8 bases from J; junction bases left unmatched: 8. Germline V lookup: CDR1 KGHDR, CDR2 SFDVKD. The CDR3 runs to 15 residues. CDR3 sequence (DNA): TGTGCCACCAGTGATCATCGGACAGGGAGCCATGAGCAGTTCTTC. This encodes CATSDHRTGSHEQFF.

This clonotype was seen at least ten times. The chain carries TRBV4-2 and TRBJ2-5; 8 bases are shared with TRBD1. Trimming cost V 1 base and J 1 base; bases outside gene matches: 2. CDR3 length: 15 residues. Per germline, CDR1 LGHNA and CDR2 YNFKEQ. CDR3 protein: CASSQVQGGQETQYF. CDR3 DNA sequence: TGTGCCAGCAGCCAAGTACAGGGGGGCCAAGAGACCCAGTACTTC.

This clonotype is labeled as medium-sized. The chain is built from TRBV2 and TRBJ1-2; D is unresolved. The CDR3 loop spans 13 amino acids. Deletions cut 5 bases from V and 4 bases from J, with 11 bases between. The germline V gene encodes CDR1 SNHLY and CDR2 FYNNEI. The chain's CDR3 is CASSRSETYGYTF. CDR3 nucleotides: TGTGCCAGCAGTCGTAGTGAGACCTATGGCTACACCTTC.

This chain joins TRBV2 and TRBJ2-7; 9 bases align to TRBD2. The CDR3 contains 14 residues. Germline CDR1 SNHLY, CDR2 FYNNEI. Losses at the gene ends were 1 base for V and 4 bases for J; bases not matched to a gene: 2. The CDR3 reads CASSEEAGGYEQYF. The CDR3 DNA is TGTGCCAGCAGTGAAGAAGCGGGAGGATACGAGCAGTACTTC.